This TCR beta chain is drawn from a study of CD8 T cells in ankylosing spondylitis. TCRdb itself ran the 5' RACE reads through MiXCR, one entry per CDR3 protein. The sample has around 94,000 distinct CDR3 sequences; around 8.3% are singletons. Looked up from germline, CDR1 is LGHDT and CDR2 is YNNKEL (reference sequence). V was trimmed by 4 bases and J by 0 bases, leaving 11 bases between them. The CDR3 is made up of 15 amino acids. Overall study findings and caveats: Reported data indicate significant enrichment of disease-linked clones within matched ankylosing spondylitis synovial fluid. What appeared characteristic of ankylosing spondylitis blood was a TCR beta motif of about eight highly homologous variants.

There are many counts of this clonotype. Antigen unknown. The rearrangement joins TRBV3-1 to TRBJ2-3; TRBD2 might be the D (5 bases). The sequence derives from a male donor with ankylosing spondylitis. The sample consisted of blood, either unsorted or a sorted T cell fraction (not recorded which). CDR3 loop: CASSLSLDSTDTQYF. The CDR3 DNA is TGTGCCAGCAGCCTATCACTAGATAGCACAGATACGCAGTATTTT.